This T cell receptor beta chain is from a study of blood T cell repertoires in COVID-19. TCRdb's table, derived via immunoSEQ multiplex PCR, lists solely in-frame clones and lacks some. The sample shows 200,000 to 300,000 clones, about 87% of them seen only once. From germline, CDR1 is MNHEY and CDR2 SVGEGT. J gave up 1 base and V 6 bases, and 14 bases lay outside the gene matches. CDR3 size: 18 residues. The specimen sequenced was peripheral blood. The V and J genes are TRBV6-2 or TRBV6-3 and TRBJ2-1, with 8 nucleotides matching TRBD2. This TCR was recovered from a woman aged 60-70 years with COVID-19, enrolled during active disease. CDR3 sequence reads: CASSKLAASQVSYNEQFF. Written as DNA, the CDR3 is TGTGCCAGCAGCAAACTAGCGGCCTCCCAAGTTTCCTACAATGAGCAGTTCTTC.